Below, 9 T cell receptor beta chains from the same sample are listed, as sequenced in a study of shared T cell receptors in the human thymus. Sequencing used immunoSEQ multiplex PCR; TCRdb keeps in-frame clones, though not all of them. The sample yields approximately 580,000 clones, approximately 80% seen once. These data are also associated with another study on human thymus T cells.

Sequences were obtained from thymocytes. The receptors derive from a boy in the first two years of life with a congenital heart defect.

CDR3 residues: CASSQGGLRISETQYF. The CDR3 nucleotides read TGTGCCAGCAGCCAAGGGGGACTTAGAATCTCGGAGACCCAGTACTTC. This chain uses TRBV4-2 with TRBJ2-5; D might be TRBD2 (6 bases). Germline loops: CDR1 LGHNA, CDR2 YNFKEQ. The CDR3 is 16 amino acids. V was trimmed by 1 base and J by 5 bases, leaving 17 bases between them.

V usage is TRBV4-1 and J usage is TRBJ2-1, with D perhaps TRBD2 (5 bases). The CDR3 has 12 residues. V lost 3 bases and J lost 8, with 8 bases in between. Germline values: CDR1 MGHRA, CDR2 YSYEKL. DNA of the CDR3: TGCGCCAGCAGCCAGCGGGCCGATGAGCAGTTCTTC. It encodes CASSQRADEQFF.

In its sample, this clone was seen a few times. The chain recombines TRBV29-1 with TRBJ1-1; 11 nucleotides align to TRBD1. This CDR3 is 18 amino acids long. The germline gives CDR1 SQVTM, CDR2 ANQGSEA. J lost 2 bases, V lost 7 bases, and 18 bases had no gene match. DNA of the CDR3: TGCAGCGGATGGACAGGGGGCTTTAGCCCGCATTATAACACTGAAGCTTTCTTT. It yields the protein CSGWTGGFSPHYNTEAFF.

This clone was seen a handful of times. The chain uses TRBV29-1 and TRBJ2-1; D is possibly TRBD2 (5 bases). V lost 0 bases, J lost 10 bases, and 7 bases lay in between. CDR3 length: 11 residues. The germline V gene has CDR1 SQVTM and CDR2 ANQGSEA. The CDR3 DNA is TGCAGCGTTGAAGAGCGGGCCGAGCAGTTCTTC. This gives the protein CSVEERAEQFF.

This clone was seen just once. The J gene is TRBJ2-7, the V gene TRBV9; 10 nucleotides agree with TRBD2. Germline-derived CDR1 and CDR2 are SGDLS and YYNGEE. The CDR3 runs 15 residues. With V trimmed by 0 bases and J by 3 bases, 3 bases remained unmatched. CDR3 sequence: CASSVVASGSYEQYF. CDR3 nucleotides: TGTGCCAGCAGCGTAGTAGCTAGCGGGAGCTACGAGCAGTACTTC.

There are a few counts of this clone. The chain combines TRBV11-3 with TRBJ2-1; D call uncertain. V lost 0 bases and J lost 6, with 12 bases in between. Germline lookup yields CDR1 SGHNT and CDR2 YENEEA. The CDR3 spans 15 residues. The CDR3 nucleotides are TGTGCCAGCAGCTTAGATCTTTGGTGGAGCAATGAGCAGTTCTTC. Its translation: CASSLDLWWSNEQFF.

This clone has just one count. The V call is TRBV18, the J call TRBJ1-1; tentatively, D is TRBD1 (5 bases). V lost 2 bases and J lost 1, with 8 bases in between. Germline V lookup: CDR1 KGHSH, CDR2 LQKENI. CDR3 length: 14 amino acids. CDR3 DNA: TGTGCCAGCTCACCAGGGCAGGGGAACACTGAAGCTTTCTTT. Its protein is CASSPGQGNTEAFF.

This clone was picked up one time. The gene calls are TRBV7-9 and TRBJ2-7, with unresolved D. Per the germline V gene, CDR1 is SEHNR and CDR2 is FQNEAQ (reference sequence). The CDR3 has 14 residues. Deletions cut 0 bases from V and 1 base from J, with 7 bases between. CDR3 amino acids: CASSLARSSYEQYF. In DNA form, the CDR3 reads TGTGCCAGCAGCTTAGCGAGGAGTTCCTACGAGCAGTACTTC.

The chain employs TRBV7-9 and TRBJ2-3; no clear D gene. The CDR3 length is 14 residues. Germline CDR1 SEHNR, CDR2 FQNEAQ (reference sequence). The germline V and J ends were trimmed by 5 bases and 1 base, with 10 bases remaining between them. The CDR3 loop is CASSTSTRTDTQYF. CDR3 DNA: TGTGCCAGCAGCACCAGTACCCGCACAGATACGCAGTATTTT.